The 11 T cell receptor beta chains below come from one sample, sequenced in a study of early T cells in non-severe SARS-CoV-2 infection. TCRdb passed the 5' RACE reads through MiXCR, listing each CDR3 protein once. The sample lists over 30,000 distinct CDR3 sequences, roughly 7.1% occurring once. Sequenced material: whole blood, taken at baseline. All receptors derive from an adult who was a healthcare worker with PCR-confirmed SARS-CoV-2 infection or an uninfected control (not recorded which).

The V call is TRBV23-1, the J call TRBJ1-5, with unresolved D. TRBV23-1 is identified as an open reading frame with a role that is uncertain. V was cut by 7 bases and J by 7 bases, with 8 bases left in between. There are 11 residues in the CDR3. As DNA, the CDR3 is TGCGCCAGCATGAAGACCCAGCCCCAGCATTTT. Amino acid sequence: CASMKTQPQHF.

This clonotype was counted many times. The J gene is TRBJ2-1, the V gene TRBV12-3 or TRBV12-4, with a weak D call TRBD1 (5 bases). Deletions cut 8 bases from V and 5 bases from J, with 10 bases between. The CDR3 is 12 amino acids. CDR3 DNA sequence: TGTGCCAGCTGCCAGGGCGACAATGAGCAGTTCTTC. It yields the protein CASCQGDNEQFF.

This clonotype counts as medium-sized (0.01 to 0.1%). The junction differs from germline at one of its ends, possibly a read error. V is TRBV13 and J is TRBJ1-1; TRBD1 is a possible D gene (6 bases). Germline lookup yields CDR1 PRHDT and CDR2 FYEKMQ (reference sequence). This CDR3 has 19 amino acids. The CDR3 region has the DNA TGTGCCAGCAGCTTATCAGCGTGGACAGAGCCTTTTTCCAACAGTGAAGCTTTCTTT. It yields the protein CASSLSAWTEPFSNSEAFF.

The chain joins TRBV6-1 to TRBJ2-3; D possibly corresponds to TRBD2 (5 bases). Germline V gene sequence: CDR1 MNHNS, CDR2 SASEGT. V shed 5 bases and J shed 4 bases, with 10 bases lying between them. There are 13 residues in the CDR3. CDR3 residues: CASSTSFADTQYF. In DNA form, the CDR3 reads TGTGCCAGCAGTACTAGTTTTGCAGATACGCAGTATTTT.

This clonotype occurred many times. The genes are TRBV20-1 and TRBJ2-1; D uncertain. The CDR3 runs to 12 residues. V gave up 0 bases and J gave up 6 bases, with 6 bases separating them. CDR1 is DFQATT, CDR2 SNEGSKA, per germline (reference sequence). CDR3 sequence (DNA): TGCAGTGCTAGAGATTTGATCAATGAGCAGTTCTTC. It encodes CSARDLINEQFF.

This clonotype has a handful of counts. The chain employs TRBV5-4 and TRBJ2-5; TRBD2 agrees at 10 bases. The CDR3 extends over 15 amino acids. Unmatched junction bases numbered 5, after V lost 4 bases and J lost 2 bases. Germline V lookup: CDR1 SGHNT, CDR2 YYREEE (reference sequence). The CDR3 spells CASSTRTSGQETQYF. For the CDR3, the DNA is TGTGCCAGCAGCACGAGGACTAGCGGACAAGAGACCCAGTACTTC.

Within the sample, this clonotype is medium-sized. This chain uses TRBV20-1 with TRBJ2-1, with 7 bases lining up with TRBD2. Germline V CDR1 and CDR2: DFQATT, SNEGSKA (reference sequence). The length of the CDR3 is 15 residues. Trimming at V came to 0 bases and at J to 7 bases, leaving 9 bases not matched to a gene. DNA of the CDR3: TGCAGTGCTAGAGATCTACTAGCGCAGAGGAATGAGCAGTTCTTC. Its protein is CSARDLLAQRNEQFF.

The sample holds many counts of this clonotype. CDR3 region: CASSLLLPGASGRAKNEQFF. Written as DNA, the CDR3 is TGTGCCAGCAGCTTATTACTCCCTGGGGCTAGCGGGAGGGCCAAAAATGAGCAGTTCTTC. The chain has TRBV11-2 and TRBJ2-1; TRBD2 agrees at 12 bases. Germline V gene sequence: CDR1 SGHAT, CDR2 FQNNGV. V trimming: 2 bases; J trimming: 7 bases; junction bases outside the gene matches: 18. The CDR3 loop spans 20 amino acids. The whole variable domain, filled in from reference TRBV11-2 and TRBJ2-1, reads EAGVAQSPRYKIIEKRQSVAFWCNPISGHATLYWYQQILGQGPKLLIQFQNNGVVDDSQLPKDRFSAERLKGVDSTLKIQPAKLEDSAVYLCASSLLLPGASGRAKNEQFFGPGTRLTVL.

Concerning this clonotype itself: A single base separates this from a much larger clone, so it may be a read error. This chain uses TRBV19 with TRBJ2-1; D is ambiguous. The CDR3 spans 18 residues. Germline V gene lookup returns CDR1 LNHDA and CDR2 SQIVND (reference sequence). The CDR3 is CASSSIVTRSSSYNELFF. Written as DNA, the CDR3 is TGTGCCAGTAGTTCTATCGTTACCCGTTCGAGCTCCTACAATGAGCTGTTCTTC. The full variable domain, rest sourced from reference TRBV19 and TRBJ2-1, is DGGITQSPKYLFRKEGQNVTLSCEQNLNHDAMYWYRQDPGQGLRLIYYSQIVNDFQKGDIAEGYSVSREKKESFPLTVTSAQKNPTAFYLCASSSIVTRSSSYNELFFGPGTRLTVL.

The J gene is TRBJ2-1, the V gene TRBV29-1; 10 nucleotides match TRBD2. Germline loops: CDR1 SQVTM, CDR2 ANQGSEA. The length of the CDR3 is 13 residues. V shed 4 bases and J 10 bases; nucleotides not matched to a gene: 7. The CDR3 loop is CSVGGLARLEQFF. The CDR3 DNA sequence: TGCAGCGTTGGGGGACTAGCGAGATTGGAGCAGTTCTTC.

V usage is TRBV7-9 and J usage is TRBJ1-5; D call uncertain. Germline lookup yields CDR1 SEHNR and CDR2 FQNEAQ (reference sequence). The CDR3 loop spans 14 amino acids. Trimming shortened V by 0 bases and J by 1 base, and 4 bases separated the two germline ends. The CDR3 region is CASSLAGSNQPQHF. DNA of the CDR3: TGTGCCAGCAGCTTAGCAGGGAGCAATCAGCCCCAGCATTTT. Together with reference TRBV7-9 and TRBJ1-5, the CDR3 gives the full variable domain: DTGVSQNPRHKITKRGQNVTFRCDPISEHNRLYWYRQTLGQGPEFLTYFQNEAQLEKSRLLSDRFSAERPKGSFSTLEIQRTEQGDSAMYLCASSLAGSNQPQHFGDGTRLSIL.